This TCR beta chain was documented in a study of T cell changes during pregnancy in multiple sclerosis. CDR1 and CDR2 (germline): SQVTM, ANQGSEA. The CDR3 has 12 residues. The V segment lost 4 bases and the J segment 5 bases; nucleotides outside the gene matches: 3. The table came from immunoSEQ multiplex PCR; TCRdb's copy has only in-frame clones and leaves some out. The table has around 50,000 clones, 80% to 95% seen once. The specimen comprised CD4+ T cells from peripheral blood mononuclear cells, sampled in the third trimester of pregnancy. This receptor was obtained from a female donor with multiple sclerosis, enrolled in a pregnancy study. This chain connects TRBV29-1 to TRBJ1-1; TRBD1 matches 8 bases. Written as DNA, the CDR3 is TGCAGCGTTGGGACAGGGAGTACTGAAGCTTTCTTT. This sequence encodes CSVGTGSTEAFF.